Below, one T cell receptor (beta chain) is given with its context. This sample is part of a study of shared clonotypes between healthy human individuals. V lost 4 bases to trimming and J lost 2 bases; unmatched junction nucleotides: 8. This CDR3 has 16 amino acids. Germline V lookup: CDR1 GTSNPN, CDR2 SVGIG (reference sequence). The study enrolled healthy HIV-negative adults without recent acute infections or vaccinations as donors. Assay execution took place at the deep level. Profiling relied on immunoSEQ multiplex PCR, and the TCRdb table lists in-frame clones only, not all of them. The sample carries approximately 2.5 million clones, approximately 92% recorded once.

Sequenced sample: naive CD4+ T cells sorted from blood. Subset given: CD45RA+ positively selected. The chain is built from TRBV30 and TRBJ1-4; 9 nucleotides line up with TRBD1. This TCR derives from a man in his late teens or twenties in good health. In DNA, the CDR3 is TGTGCCTGGACCCGGACAGGGGTGGTCACTAATGAAAAACTGTTTTTT. Translating it yields CAWTRTGVVTNEKLFF.